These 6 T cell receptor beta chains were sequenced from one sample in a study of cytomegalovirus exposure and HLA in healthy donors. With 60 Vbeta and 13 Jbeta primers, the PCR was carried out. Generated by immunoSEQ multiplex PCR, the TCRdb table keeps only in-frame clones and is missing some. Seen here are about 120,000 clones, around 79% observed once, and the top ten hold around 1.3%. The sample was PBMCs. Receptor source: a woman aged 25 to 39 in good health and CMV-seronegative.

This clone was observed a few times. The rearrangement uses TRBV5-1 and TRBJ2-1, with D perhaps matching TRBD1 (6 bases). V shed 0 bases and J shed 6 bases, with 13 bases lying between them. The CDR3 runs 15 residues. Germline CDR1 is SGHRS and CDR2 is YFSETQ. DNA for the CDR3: TGCGCCAGCAGCTTGGCGACAGGATCGGGCAATGAGCAGTTCTTC. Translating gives CASSLATGSGNEQFF.

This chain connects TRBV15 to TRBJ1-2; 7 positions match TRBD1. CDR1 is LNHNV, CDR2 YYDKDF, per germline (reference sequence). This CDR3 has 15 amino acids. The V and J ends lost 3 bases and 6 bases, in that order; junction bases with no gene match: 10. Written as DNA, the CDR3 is TGTGCCACCAGCAGGGAAACGACAGGGAAGGATGGCTACACCTTC. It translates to CATSRETTGKDGYTF.

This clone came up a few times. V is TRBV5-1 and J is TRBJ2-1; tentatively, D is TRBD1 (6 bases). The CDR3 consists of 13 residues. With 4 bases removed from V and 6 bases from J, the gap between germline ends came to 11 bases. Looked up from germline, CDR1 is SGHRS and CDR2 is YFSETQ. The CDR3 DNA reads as TGCGCCAGCAGCCAAACAGGGAGCAATGAGCAGTTCTTC. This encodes CASSQTGSNEQFF.

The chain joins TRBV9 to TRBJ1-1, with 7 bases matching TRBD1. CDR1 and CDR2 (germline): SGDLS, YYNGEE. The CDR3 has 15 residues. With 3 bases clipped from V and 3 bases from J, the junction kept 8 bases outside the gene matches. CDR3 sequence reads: CASSAQGVWDTEAFF. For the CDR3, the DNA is TGTGCCAGCAGCGCCCAGGGGGTCTGGGACACTGAAGCTTTCTTT.

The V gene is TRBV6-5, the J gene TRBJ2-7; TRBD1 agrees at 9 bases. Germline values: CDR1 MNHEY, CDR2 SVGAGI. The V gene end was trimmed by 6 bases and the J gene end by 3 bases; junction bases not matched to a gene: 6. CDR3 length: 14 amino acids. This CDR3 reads CASRETGGDYEQYF. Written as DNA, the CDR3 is TGTGCCAGCAGGGAAACAGGGGGCGACTACGAGCAGTACTTC.

The CDR3 here is CASSLDGSSYEQYF. CDR3 DNA sequence: TGTGCCAGCAGCTTAGATGGCAGCTCCTACGAGCAGTACTTC. V gene TRBV7-6 combines with J gene TRBJ2-7; no clear D. CDR1 is SGHVS, CDR2 FNYEAQ, per germline. Trimming shortened V by 1 base and J by 0 bases, and 7 bases separated the two germline ends. CDR3 size: 14 residues.